This passage covers 6 T cell receptor beta chains from one sample sequenced in a study of shared T cell receptors in the human thymus. The data were produced by immunoSEQ multiplex PCR, yet TCRdb's version contains in-frame clones alone and is incomplete. The repertoire holds hundreds of thousands of clones, with 75% to 85% as singletons. These data also formed part of another study, on human thymus T cells.

The specimen sequenced was thymocytes. The receptors shown here come from a boy in the first two years of life with a congenital heart defect.

This clone was recorded only once. The chain employs TRBV9 and TRBJ2-1; 11 bases are shared with TRBD2. The trim removed 0 bases at V and 4 bases at J, leaving 12 bases unmatched. The CDR3 extends over 19 amino acids. Germline V gene sequence: CDR1 SGDLS, CDR2 YYNGEE. In DNA form, the CDR3 reads TGTGCCAGCAGCGTAGTGGGTAGCGGGAGGGCTGTAGGATACAATGAGCAGTTCTTC. Its protein is CASSVVGSGRAVGYNEQFF.

V usage is TRBV7-2 and J usage is TRBJ2-7; a weak D match, TRBD1 (6 bases). Looked up from germline, CDR1 is SGHTA and CDR2 is FQGNSA. V was clipped by 5 bases and J by 0 bases, with 11 bases between them. The CDR3 consists of 14 residues. The CDR3: CASSHLGHSYEQYF. The CDR3 nucleotides read TGTGCCAGCAGCCATCTGGGACACTCCTACGAGCAGTACTTC.

This chain uses TRBV25-1 with TRBJ1-2, with D possibly being TRBD1 (5 bases). V lost 8 bases and J 4 bases, leaving 11 bases between the germline ends. Germline V gene data show CDR1 as MGHDK and CDR2 as SYGVNS. The CDR3 consists of 12 residues. The CDR3 nucleotides read TGTGCCAGCGGAGGGGAGGTCTATGGCTACACCTTC. Translation gives CASGGEVYGYTF.

The chain uses TRBV4-3 and TRBJ2-1, with 11 nucleotides matching TRBD2. This CDR3 region has 20 residues. Germline V gene lookup returns CDR1 LGHNA and CDR2 YSLEER. Trimming removed 0 bases from V and 0 bases from J; junction bases left unmatched: 10. The CDR3 is CASSQDGQLAGDSSYNEQFF. In nucleotides, the CDR3 is TGCGCCAGCAGCCAAGATGGTCAACTAGCGGGGGATAGCTCCTACAATGAGCAGTTCTTC.

In its sample, this clone was seen a few times. The gene calls are TRBV28 and TRBJ1-1; 8 nucleotides agree with TRBD1. V dropped 5 bases and J dropped 4; count of bases not matched to a gene: 9. CDR3 length: 15 residues. Germline V gene sequence: CDR1 MDHEN, CDR2 SYDVKM. CDR3 coding DNA: TGTGCCAGCAGTCAAATGGGACAGGCATTCACTGAAGCTTTCTTT. Its translation is CASSQMGQAFTEAFF. Together with reference TRBV28 and TRBJ1-1, the CDR3 gives the full variable domain: DVKVTQSSRYLVKRTGEKVFLECVQDMDHENMFWYRQDPGLGLRLIYFSYDVKMKEKGDIPEGYSVSREKKERFSLILESASTNQTSMYLCASSQMGQAFTEAFFGQGTRLTVV.

The J gene is TRBJ2-7, the V gene TRBV2; D is perhaps TRBD1 (6 bases). This CDR3 has 16 amino acids. V lost 6 bases to trimming and J lost 1 base, with 19 bases between them. The V gene's germline CDR1 is SNHLY and CDR2 FYNNEI. CDR3 region: CASSRRGKRHSYEQYF. CDR3 DNA sequence: TGTGCCAGCAGCCGAAGGGGGAAGCGCCATTCCTACGAGCAGTACTTC.